Listed here are 8 T cell receptor beta chains from one sample, sequenced in a study of cytomegalovirus exposure and HLA in healthy donors. The PCR was carried out with 60 Vbeta primers and 13 Jbeta primers. The table came from immunoSEQ multiplex PCR; TCRdb's copy has only in-frame clones and leaves some out. Of under 200,000 clones in the sample, roughly 82% were seen once. Sequencing was performed on PBMCs. The receptor set was obtained from a woman between 50 and 59 years old in good health and CMV-seropositive.

The chain joins TRBV7-3 to TRBJ2-5; 9 nucleotides match TRBD1. J lost 7 bases, V lost 5 bases, and 5 bases had no gene match. The germline V gene has CDR1 SGHTA and CDR2 FQGTGA. CDR3 length: 13 amino acids. The CDR3 bases are TGTGCCAGCAGCCCGGGACAGGGTGGGACCCAGTACTTC. Protein: CASSPGQGGTQYF.

This sequence joins TRBV7-9 and TRBJ1-2; D is perhaps TRBD1 (5 bases). The CDR3 is 14 residues long. V lost 1 base and J 7 bases, leaving 13 bases between the germline ends. Germline CDR1 is SEHNR and CDR2 is FQNEAQ (reference sequence). CDR3 amino acids: CASSLDPGWGGYTF. CDR3 in DNA: TGTGCCAGCAGCTTAGATCCAGGGTGGGGTGGCTACACCTTC. Based on the CDR3 plus reference TRBV7-9 and TRBJ1-2, the full variable domain is DTGVSQNPRHKITKRGQNVTFRCDPISEHNRLYWYRQTLGQGPEFLTYFQNEAQLEKSRLLSDRFSAERPKGSFSTLEIQRTEQGDSAMYLCASSLDPGWGGYTFGSGTRLTVV.

The chain is built from TRBV5-4 and TRBJ2-2, with 9 bases matching TRBD1. The CDR3 is 15 residues long. CDR1 is SGHNT, CDR2 YYREEE, per germline (reference sequence). The trim removed 1 base at V and 7 bases at J, leaving 5 bases unmatched. The CDR3 nucleotides read TGTGCCAGCAGCTTGACAGGGGGCGCAAACGGGGAGCTGTTTTTT. It codes for CASSLTGGANGELFF.

This clone appeared once. This chain uses TRBV6-5 with TRBJ1-5, with D uncertain. Per germline, CDR1 MNHEY and CDR2 SVGAGI. CDR3 length: 13 residues. V was cut by 2 bases and J by 3 bases, with 5 bases left in between. DNA for the CDR3: TGTGCCAGCAGTTACCTAATCAATCAGCCCCAGCATTTT. Translated: CASSYLINQPQHF.

V gene TRBV6-6 combines with J gene TRBJ2-1, with TRBD2 identical over 9 bases. Germline CDR1 reads MNHNY; CDR2 reads SVGAGI (reference sequence). The CDR3 consists of 16 residues. J gave up 7 bases and V 0 bases, and 7 bases lay outside the gene matches. CDR3 bases: TGTGCCAGCAGTTACTCGGGGCGGGGGGGCCCTAATGAGCAGTTCTTC. It encodes CASSYSGRGGPNEQFF.

The chain links TRBV2 to TRBJ2-7; 7 positions agree with TRBD1. This CDR3 has 13 residues. The germline V gene encodes CDR1 SNHLY and CDR2 FYNNEI. Trimming removed 5 bases from V and 7 bases from J; junction bases left unmatched: 8. The CDR3 protein is CASSRNRGEEQYF. Written as DNA, the CDR3 is TGTGCCAGCAGTCGGAACAGGGGAGAAGAGCAGTACTTC.

Remarks on this clone: Germline is not matched at one junction end, which may reflect a read error. J is TRBJ2-1 and V is TRBV5-1; 7 positions match TRBD2. CDR1 and CDR2 from the germline V gene are SGHRS and YFSETQ. The CDR3 sequence is 16 residues long. CDR3 sequence: CASSLGPLAFRNEQFF. The CDR3 DNA reads as TGCGCCAGCAGTTTGGGGCCACTAGCGTTCCGGAATGAGCAGTTCTTC.

As concerns this clone: The conserved phenylalanine or tryptophan normally closing the CDR3 is absent here, so this likely arose from a read error. The CDR3 spells CASSGVMNTEAFS. CDR3 nucleotide sequence: TGTGCCAGCAGTGGAGTTATGAACACTGAAGCTTTCTCT. The chain has TRBV7-6 and TRBJ1-1; D not resolved. In germline, CDR1 is SGHVS, CDR2 FNYEAQ. V was shortened by 6 bases and J by 0 bases, with 8 bases between the two germline ends. The CDR3 runs 13 residues.